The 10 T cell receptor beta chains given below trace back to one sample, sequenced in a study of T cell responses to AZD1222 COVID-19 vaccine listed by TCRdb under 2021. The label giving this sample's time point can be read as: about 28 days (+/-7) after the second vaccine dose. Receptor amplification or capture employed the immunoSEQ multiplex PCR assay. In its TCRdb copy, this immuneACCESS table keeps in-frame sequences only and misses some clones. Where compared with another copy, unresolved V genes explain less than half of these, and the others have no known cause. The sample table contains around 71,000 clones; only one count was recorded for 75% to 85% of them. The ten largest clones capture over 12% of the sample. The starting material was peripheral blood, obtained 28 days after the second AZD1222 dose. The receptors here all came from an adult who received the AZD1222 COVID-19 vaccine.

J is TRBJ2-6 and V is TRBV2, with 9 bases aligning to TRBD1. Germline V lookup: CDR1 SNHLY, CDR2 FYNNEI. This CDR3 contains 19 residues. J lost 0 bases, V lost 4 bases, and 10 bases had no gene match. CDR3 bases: TGTGCCAGCAGTGGCCCCTCGGGACAGGGATTCTCTGGGGCCAACGTCCTGACTTTC. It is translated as CASSGPSGQGFSGANVLTF.

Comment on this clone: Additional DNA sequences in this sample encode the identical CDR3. The CDR3 here is CASSYAGAKNIQYF. CDR3 nucleotide sequence: TGTGCCAGCAGTTATGCGGGAGCCAAAAACATTCAGTACTTC. V usage is TRBV6-5 and J usage is TRBJ2-4; TRBD2 might be the D (5 bases). The germline V gene has CDR1 MNHEY and CDR2 SVGAGI. The V and J ends lost 3 bases and 0 bases respectively, with 6 bases between them. The length of the CDR3 is 14 residues.

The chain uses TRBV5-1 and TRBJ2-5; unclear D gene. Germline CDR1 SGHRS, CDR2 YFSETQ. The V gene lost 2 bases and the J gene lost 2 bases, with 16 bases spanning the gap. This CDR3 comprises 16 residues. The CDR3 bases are TGCGCCAGCAGCTTAGTGGGGTATTTGGCACAAGAGACCCAGTACTTC. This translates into CASSLVGYLAQETQYF.

CDR3 DNA: TGTGCCAGCAGTGAGATAGGCGGGGGGAACACCGGGGAGCTGTTTTTT. Amino acids: CASSEIGGGNTGELFF. The chain combines TRBV2 with TRBJ2-2; 7 nucleotides match TRBD2. With V trimmed by 3 bases and J by 1 base, 5 bases remained unmatched. The length of the CDR3 is 16 residues. CDR1 is SNHLY and CDR2 is FYNNEI in the germline V gene.

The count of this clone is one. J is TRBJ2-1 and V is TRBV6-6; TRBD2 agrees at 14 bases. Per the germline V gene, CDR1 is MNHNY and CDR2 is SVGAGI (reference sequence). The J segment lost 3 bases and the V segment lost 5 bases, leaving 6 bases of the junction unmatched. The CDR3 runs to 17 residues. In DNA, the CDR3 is TGTGCCAGCAGTCAGACTAGCGGGGGGGGTCTCTACAATGAGCAGTTCTTC. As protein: CASSQTSGGGLYNEQFF.

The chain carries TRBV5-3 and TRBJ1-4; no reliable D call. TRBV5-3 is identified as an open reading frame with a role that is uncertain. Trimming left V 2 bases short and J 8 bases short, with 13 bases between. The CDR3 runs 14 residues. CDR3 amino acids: CARSFNYLGEKLFF. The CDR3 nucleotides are TGTGCCAGAAGCTTCAACTACCTCGGCGAAAAACTGTTTTTT.

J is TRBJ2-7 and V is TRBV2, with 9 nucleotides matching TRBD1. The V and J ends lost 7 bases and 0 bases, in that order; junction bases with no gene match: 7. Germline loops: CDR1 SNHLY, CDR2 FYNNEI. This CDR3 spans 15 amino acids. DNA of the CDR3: TGTGCCAGCAATCCGGGACAGGGAGACTCCTACGAGCAGTACTTC. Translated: CASNPGQGDSYEQYF.

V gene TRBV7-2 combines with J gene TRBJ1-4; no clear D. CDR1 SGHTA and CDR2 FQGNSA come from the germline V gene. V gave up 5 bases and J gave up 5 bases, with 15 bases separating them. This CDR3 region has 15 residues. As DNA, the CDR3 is TGTGCCAGCAGCCCTCGGGAGGCGAACAATGAAAAACTGTTTTTT. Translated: CASSPREANNEKLFF.

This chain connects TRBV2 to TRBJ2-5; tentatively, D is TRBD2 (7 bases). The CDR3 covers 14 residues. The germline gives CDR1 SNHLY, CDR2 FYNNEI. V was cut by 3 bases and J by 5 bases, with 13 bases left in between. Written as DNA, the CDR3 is TGTGCCAGCAGTGACTCCAGGGGAGGGGAGACCCAGTACTTC. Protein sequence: CASSDSRGGETQYF.

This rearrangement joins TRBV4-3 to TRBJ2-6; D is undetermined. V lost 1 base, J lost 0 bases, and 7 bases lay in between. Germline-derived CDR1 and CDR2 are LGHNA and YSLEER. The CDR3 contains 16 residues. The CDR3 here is CASSQGAGSGANVLTF. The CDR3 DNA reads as TGCGCCAGCAGCCAAGGGGCCGGCTCTGGGGCCAACGTCCTGACTTTC.